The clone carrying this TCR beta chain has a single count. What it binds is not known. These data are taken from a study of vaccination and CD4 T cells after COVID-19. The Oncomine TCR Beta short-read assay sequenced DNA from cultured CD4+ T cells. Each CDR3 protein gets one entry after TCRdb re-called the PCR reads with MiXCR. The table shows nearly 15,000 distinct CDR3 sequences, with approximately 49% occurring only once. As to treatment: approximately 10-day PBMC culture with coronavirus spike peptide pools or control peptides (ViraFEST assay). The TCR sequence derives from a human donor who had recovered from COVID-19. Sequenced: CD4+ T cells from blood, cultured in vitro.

The CDR3 spells CASSQQGRTAFF. CDR3 nucleotide sequence: TGTGCCAGCAGCCAACAGGGTAGGACTGCTTTCTTT. The rearrangement joins TRBV14 to TRBJ1-1; D perhaps matches TRBD1 (5 bases). The CDR3 sequence is 12 residues long. Germline V gene sequence: CDR1 SGHDN, CDR2 FVKESK. V lost 2 bases to trimming and J lost 11 bases, with 12 bases between them.